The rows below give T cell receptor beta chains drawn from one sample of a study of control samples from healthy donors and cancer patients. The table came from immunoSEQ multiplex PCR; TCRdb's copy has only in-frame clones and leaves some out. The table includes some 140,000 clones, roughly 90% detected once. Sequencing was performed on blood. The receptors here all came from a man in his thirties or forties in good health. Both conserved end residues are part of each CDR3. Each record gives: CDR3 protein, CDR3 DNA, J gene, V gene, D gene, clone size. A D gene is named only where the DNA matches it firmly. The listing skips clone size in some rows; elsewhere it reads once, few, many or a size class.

CDR3 protein: CASSLDSTGGTKNIQYF
CDR3 DNA: TGTGCCAGCAGCTTAGATAGTACAGGGGGGACCAAAAACATTCAGTACTTC
J gene: TRBJ2-4
V gene: TRBV11-3
D gene: TRBD1
clone size: once

CDR3 protein: CAWSQAIGSYEQYF
CDR3 DNA: TGTGCCTGGAGTCAGGCCATCGGCTCCTACGAGCAGTACTTC
J gene: TRBJ2-7
V gene: TRBV30
D gene: -
clone size: -

CDR3 protein: CASSFAGYSTGELFF
CDR3 DNA: TGTGCCAGCAGTTTCGCAGGGTACTCAACCGGGGAGCTGTTTTTT
J gene: TRBJ2-2
V gene: TRBV28
D gene: -
clone size: -

CDR3 protein: CAAYDGYSYEQYF
CDR3 DNA: TGTGCCGCCTACGACGGATACTCCTACGAGCAGTACTTC
J gene: TRBJ2-7
V gene: TRBV6-5
D gene: -
clone size: -

CDR3 protein: CASSLRDRDTEAFF
CDR3 DNA: TGTGCCAGCAGCTTACGGGACAGGGATACTGAAGCTTTCTTT
J gene: TRBJ1-1
V gene: TRBV7-3
D gene: TRBD1
clone size: -

CDR3 protein: CASSYASFRVSYGYTF
CDR3 DNA: TGTGCCAGCAGTTACGCTAGTTTCAGGGTTAGCTATGGCTACACCTTC
J gene: TRBJ1-2
V gene: TRBV6-6
D gene: -
clone size: -

CDR3 protein: CSASSGSIYEQYF
CDR3 DNA: TGCAGTGCTAGTAGCGGGAGCATCTACGAGCAGTACTTC
J gene: TRBJ2-7
V gene: TRBV20-1
D gene: TRBD2
clone size: once

CDR3 protein: CSVAQGSNQPQHF
CDR3 DNA: TGCAGCGTTGCACAGGGGAGCAATCAGCCCCAGCATTTT
J gene: TRBJ1-5
V gene: TRBV29-1
D gene: TRBD1
clone size: -

CDR3 protein: CASSLEATLRTQYF
CDR3 DNA: TGTGCCAGCAGCTTAGAGGCGACCCTCCGGACCCAGTACTTC
J gene: TRBJ2-5
V gene: TRBV7-8
D gene: -
clone size: once

CDR3 protein: CASRTLSGTSGRKTTDTQYF
CDR3 DNA: TGTGCCAGCAGAACTCTGTCCGGGACTAGCGGGAGGAAGACCACAGATACGCAGTATTTT
J gene: TRBJ2-3
V gene: TRBV28
D gene: TRBD2
clone size: -

CDR3 protein: CAWAQGRDQPQHF
CDR3 DNA: TGTGCCTGGGCACAGGGCAGGGATCAGCCCCAGCATTTT
J gene: TRBJ1-5
V gene: TRBV30
D gene: -
clone size: -

CDR3 protein: CASSGIGTGEPYEQYF
CDR3 DNA: TGTGCCAGCAGCGGGATTGGGACAGGCGAACCCTACGAGCAGTACTTC
J gene: TRBJ2-7
V gene: TRBV5-8
D gene: TRBD1
clone size: -

CDR3 protein: CASSLSGGHEVAGELFF
CDR3 DNA: TGTGCCAGCAGTTTATCGGGAGGGCATGAAGTAGCCGGGGAGCTGTTTTTT
J gene: TRBJ2-2
V gene: TRBV27
D gene: TRBD2
clone size: -

CDR3 protein: CASSQMVRAYEQYF
CDR3 DNA: TGCGCCAGCAGCCAAATGGTCCGAGCCTACGAGCAGTACTTC
J gene: TRBJ2-7
V gene: TRBV4-1
D gene: -
clone size: few

CDR3 protein: CASSLAGDLTYEQYF
CDR3 DNA: TGTGCCAGCAGCCTAGCGGGAGACCTAACCTACGAGCAGTACTTC
J gene: TRBJ2-7
V gene: TRBV2
D gene: TRBD2
clone size: -

CDR3 protein: CASSSESGRSGELFF
CDR3 DNA: TGTGCCAGCAGCTCAGAAAGCGGGAGGTCCGGGGAGCTGTTTTTT
J gene: TRBJ2-2
V gene: TRBV5-4
D gene: TRBD2
clone size: -

CDR3 protein: CASSDPLGGGSYNEQFF
CDR3 DNA: TGTGCCAGCAGCGACCCCTTGGGGGGGGGCTCCTACAATGAGCAGTTCTTC
J gene: TRBJ2-1
V gene: TRBV28
D gene: TRBD2
clone size: -

CDR3 protein: CASSEPGQGTEAFF
CDR3 DNA: TGTGCCAGCAGCGAACCGGGACAGGGGACTGAAGCTTTCTTT
J gene: TRBJ1-1
V gene: TRBV7-9
D gene: TRBD1
clone size: once

CDR3 protein: CASSDGGSFTDTQYF
CDR3 DNA: TGTGCCAGCAGCGATGGCGGGAGTTTTACAGATACGCAGTATTTT
J gene: TRBJ2-3
V gene: TRBV5-8
D gene: TRBD2
clone size: -

CDR3 protein: CASSLTGFGTDTQYF
CDR3 DNA: TGCGCCAGCAGCTTGACAGGCTTCGGCACAGATACGCAGTATTTT
J gene: TRBJ2-3
V gene: TRBV5-1
D gene: -
clone size: -

CDR3 protein: CASRKGTIISNQPQHF
CDR3 DNA: TGTGCCAGCAGGAAGGGAACGATAATAAGCAATCAGCCCCAGCATTTT
J gene: TRBJ1-5
V gene: TRBV5-6
D gene: -
clone size: -

CDR3 protein: CASSLDYRVVAKNIQYF
CDR3 DNA: TGTGCCAGCAGCTTAGATTATCGTGTTGTAGCCAAAAACATTCAGTACTTC
J gene: TRBJ2-4
V gene: TRBV11-2
D gene: -
clone size: -

CDR3 protein: CASSYTGQRETQYF
CDR3 DNA: TGTGCCAGCAGTTACACGGGACAGCGAGAGACCCAGTACTTC
J gene: TRBJ2-5
V gene: TRBV6-5
D gene: TRBD1
clone size: -

CDR3 protein: CASTPGPGSYEQYF
CDR3 DNA: TGCGCCAGCACCCCAGGGCCAGGCTCCTACGAGCAGTACTTC
J gene: TRBJ2-7
V gene: TRBV5-1
D gene: -
clone size: -

CDR3 protein: CASSSMIQYEQFF
CDR3 DNA: TGTGCCAGCAGCTCCATGATACAGTATGAGCAGTTCTTC
J gene: TRBJ2-1
V gene: TRBV9
D gene: -
clone size: -

CDR3 protein: CASRFPHTGELFF
CDR3 DNA: TGTGCCAGCAGATTTCCTCACACCGGGGAGCTGTTTTTT
J gene: TRBJ2-2
V gene: TRBV6-5
D gene: -
clone size: -

CDR3 protein: CASSPTRLAVYNEQFF
CDR3 DNA: TGTGCCAGCAGCCCAACTCGACTAGCGGTCTACAATGAGCAGTTCTTC
J gene: TRBJ2-1
V gene: TRBV7-8
D gene: TRBD2
clone size: -

CDR3 protein: CASSLSLGYTDTQYF
CDR3 DNA: TGTGCCAGCAGTTTATCTCTAGGGTACACAGATACGCAGTATTTT
J gene: TRBJ2-3
V gene: TRBV27
D gene: -
clone size: -

CDR3 protein: CASSESPTWSVNEQFF
CDR3 DNA: TGTGCCAGCAGTGAATCCCCGACATGGTCGGTCAATGAGCAGTTCTTC
J gene: TRBJ2-1
V gene: TRBV25-1
D gene: -
clone size: -

CDR3 protein: CASSPPRGTEAFF
CDR3 DNA: TGTGCCAGCAGCCCACCAAGGGGGACTGAAGCTTTCTTT
J gene: TRBJ1-1
V gene: TRBV11-3
D gene: -
clone size: -

CDR3 protein: CASSVGTVAYEQYF
CDR3 DNA: TGTGCCAGCAGCGTAGGGACAGTTGCCTACGAGCAGTACTTC
J gene: TRBJ2-7
V gene: TRBV9
D gene: -
clone size: -

CDR3 protein: CASSELGGYTF
CDR3 DNA: TGTGCCAGCAGTGAACTGGGGGGCTACACCTTC
J gene: TRBJ1-2
V gene: TRBV6-1
D gene: -
clone size: -

CDR3 protein: CASSDSTTAGNTIYF
CDR3 DNA: TGTGCCAGCAGTGACAGCACCACGGCTGGAAACACCATATATTTT
J gene: TRBJ1-3
V gene: TRBV6-1
D gene: -
clone size: -

CDR3 protein: CASSLTGQGSYEQYF
CDR3 DNA: TGTGCCAGCAGCTTGACGGGACAGGGTTCCTACGAGCAGTACTTC
J gene: TRBJ2-7
V gene: TRBV5-5
D gene: TRBD1
clone size: -

CDR3 protein: CASSPFSTSGSYF
CDR3 DNA: TGTGCCAGCAGCCCCTTTAGTACTAGCGGGAGTTACTTC
J gene: TRBJ2-7
V gene: TRBV7-8
D gene: TRBD2
clone size: -

CDR3 protein: CASSRLAGVLNEQYF
CDR3 DNA: TGTGCCAGCAGTCGACTAGCGGGAGTCTTAAACGAGCAGTACTTC
J gene: TRBJ2-7
V gene: TRBV5-4
D gene: TRBD2
clone size: -

CDR3 protein: CASSLTQGYNEQFF
CDR3 DNA: TGTGCCAGCAGCTTAACGCAGGGGTACAATGAGCAGTTCTTC
J gene: TRBJ2-1
V gene: TRBV7-9
D gene: -
clone size: -

CDR3 protein: CASSRGQKNTEAFF
CDR3 DNA: TGTGCCAGCAGCCGGGGACAAAAGAACACTGAAGCTTTCTTT
J gene: TRBJ1-1
V gene: TRBV7-8
D gene: -
clone size: -

CDR3 protein: CASSRRTVNTGELFF
CDR3 DNA: TGTGCCAGCTCCCGAAGGACAGTGAACACCGGGGAGCTGTTTTTT
J gene: TRBJ2-2
V gene: TRBV28
D gene: -
clone size: -

CDR3 protein: CASSLGRSFRTEAFF
CDR3 DNA: TGTGCCAGCAGTTTGGGCCGCTCTTTTCGCACTGAAGCTTTCTTT
J gene: TRBJ1-1
V gene: TRBV28
D gene: -
clone size: once